Each of the 18 T cell receptor beta chains below was sequenced from the same sample in a study of blood T cell repertoires in COVID-19. Generated by immunoSEQ multiplex PCR, the TCRdb table keeps only in-frame clones and is missing some. The table lists 210,000 or so clones, around 80% of them singletons. What was sequenced was peripheral blood. The receptors originated from a woman between 40 and 50 years old with acute or convalescent COVID-19.

The chain employs TRBV11-2 and TRBJ1-1; no firm D call. Looked up from germline, CDR1 is SGHAT and CDR2 is FQNNGV. V dropped 5 bases and J dropped 7 bases, with 17 bases sitting between them. This CDR3 is 14 amino acids long. The CDR3 DNA reads TGTGCCAGCAGCCCAGTTCTCGGGATAGGTGAAGCTTTCTTT. Translating gives CASSPVLGIGEAFF.

J is TRBJ1-4 and V is TRBV28; no definite D call. This CDR3 has 13 residues. The V gene's germline CDR1 is MDHEN and CDR2 SYDVKM. V lost 2 bases and J 8 bases, leaving 9 bases between the germline ends. The CDR3 DNA follows: TGTGCCAGCAGTTTAGCGATTTCGGAAAAACTGTTTTTT. Its translation: CASSLAISEKLFF. Full variable domain (outside the CDR3, taken from reference TRBV28 and TRBJ1-4): DVKVTQSSRYLVKRTGEKVFLECVQDMDHENMFWYRQDPGLGLRLIYFSYDVKMKEKGDIPEGYSVSREKKERFSLILESASTNQTSMYLCASSLAISEKLFFGSGTQLSVL.

V is TRBV3-1 (or the pseudogene TRBV3-2) and J is TRBJ1-1, with D tentatively TRBD1 (5 bases). The germline V and J ends were trimmed by 0 bases and 10 bases, with 12 bases remaining between them. Germline V gives CDR1 LGHDT, CDR2 YNNKEL (reference sequence). The CDR3 extends over 13 amino acids. The CDR3 DNA is TGTGCCAGCAGCCAAGACTCCGGCGGGGGAGCTTTCTTT. It specifies CASSQDSGGGAFF.

The chain links TRBV5-1 to TRBJ2-2; 9 bases are a match to TRBD1. The CDR3 is made up of 15 amino acids. Germline V gene lookup returns CDR1 SGHRS and CDR2 YFSETQ. Trimming cost V 4 bases and J 1 base; bases outside gene matches: 2. Here the CDR3 reads CASSRGQGNTGELFF. The CDR3 nucleotides read TGCGCCAGCAGCCGGGGACAGGGGAACACCGGGGAGCTGTTTTTT.

This clone was detected once. The chain joins TRBV3-1 (or the pseudogene TRBV3-2) to TRBJ1-5; 7 bases line up with TRBD1. CDR1 is LGHDT and CDR2 is YNNKEL in the germline V gene (reference sequence). V gave up 4 bases and J gave up 5 bases; unmatched junction bases: 8. CDR3 length equals 15 residues. The CDR3 coding sequence is TGTGCCAGCAGCCCACGACAGGGTGAGGATCAGCCCCAGCATTTT. It is translated as CASSPRQGEDQPQHF.

This sequence joins TRBV9 and TRBJ1-1; D is undetermined. Germline CDR1 reads SGDLS; CDR2 reads YYNGEE. Trimming took 3 bases from V and 10 from J, leaving 13 bases between them. CDR3 length: 12 residues. CDR3 in DNA: TGTGCCAGCAGCGGCCCTATTTCGAGAGCTTTCTTT. Translating it yields CASSGPISRAFF. The full variable domain, rest sourced from reference TRBV9 and TRBJ1-1, is DSGVTQTPKHLITATGQRVTLRCSPRSGDLSVYWYQQSLDQGLQFLIQYYNGEERAKGNILERFSAQQFPDLHSELNLSSLELGDSALYFCASSGPISRAFFGQGTRLTVV.

The chain links TRBV4-2 to TRBJ2-7; tentative D call: TRBD1 (6 bases). V lost 8 bases, J lost 0 bases, and 8 bases lay in between. Germline CDR1 and CDR2: LGHNA and YNFKEQ. The CDR3 is 12 amino acids. Written as DNA, the CDR3 is TGTGCCAGCCAGGGGACCTCCTACGAGCAGTACTTC. It yields the protein CASQGTSYEQYF.

This sequence joins TRBV13 and TRBJ2-5; TRBD2 matches 7 bases. The CDR3 spans 14 residues. V was pared by 3 bases and J by 5 bases, with 6 bases of the junction left unmatched. Germline CDR1 and CDR2: PRHDT and FYEKMQ (reference sequence). For the CDR3, the DNA is TGTGCCAGCAGCTTTCGGGGGGTGACCGAGACCCAGTACTTC. It encodes CASSFRGVTETQYF.

CDR3 region: CASSLLLAGGNTYNEQFF. The CDR3 region has the DNA TGCGCCAGCAGCTTGTTGCTAGCGGGGGGAAACACGTACAATGAGCAGTTCTTC. The chain employs TRBV5-1 and TRBJ2-1; TRBD2 agrees at 11 bases. Germline-derived CDR1 and CDR2 are SGHRS and YFSETQ. J lost 4 bases, V lost 1 base, and 10 bases had no gene match. CDR3 length: 18 amino acids.

This clone has just a few counts. This sequence joins TRBV7-6 and TRBJ1-2; 10 bases agree with TRBD1. The length of the CDR3 is 15 residues. V lost 1 base to trimming and J lost 2 bases; unmatched junction nucleotides: 1. Germline assignment: CDR1 SGHVS and CDR2 FNYEAQ. The CDR3 DNA reads as TGTGCCAGCAGCTTAGAGACAGGGGGCAACTATGGCTACACCTTC. Its protein is CASSLETGGNYGYTF.

The J gene is TRBJ1-6, the V gene TRBV7-2; D unresolved. Trimming stripped 5 bases from V and 10 bases from J, with 12 bases between. Germline-derived CDR1 and CDR2 are SGHTA and FQGNSA. The CDR3 is 13 residues long. The CDR3 region is CASSPMEGSPLHF. For the CDR3, the DNA is TGTGCCAGCAGCCCCATGGAGGGCTCACCCCTCCACTTT.

V gene TRBV6-5 combines with J gene TRBJ1-1; D is undetermined. CDR3 size: 15 residues. V was pared by 5 bases and J by 4 bases, with 17 bases between. Germline V gene lookup returns CDR1 MNHEY and CDR2 SVGAGI. The CDR3 DNA sequence: TGTGCCAGCAGTCCCCCCGGAGGCCCGTTCACTGAAGCTTTCTTT. This codes for CASSPPGGPFTEAFF.

The chain links TRBV21-1 to TRBJ2-1; whether TRBD2, the table's D call, matches the DNA was not checked. TRBV21-1 is a listed pseudogene. There are 14 residues in the CDR3. CDR3 DNA: TGTGCCAGCAGCATGGGAGGCCTGTACAATGAGCAGTTCTTC. This translates into CASSMGGLYNEQFF.

V usage is TRBV19 and J usage is TRBJ1-6; 7 bases line up with TRBD1. J lost 7 bases, V lost 5 bases, and 8 bases had no gene match. Germline CDR1 is LNHDA and CDR2 is SQIVND (reference sequence). The CDR3 is 15 residues long. This CDR3 reads CASSPEGARNSPLHF. The CDR3, as DNA: TGTGCCAGTAGTCCCGAGGGGGCCAGGAATTCACCCCTCCACTTT. The entire variable domain, with the rest obtained from reference TRBV19 and TRBJ1-6, is as follows: DGGITQSPKYLFRKEGQNVTLSCEQNLNHDAMYWYRQDPGQGLRLIYYSQIVNDFQKGDIAEGYSVSREKKESFPLTVTSAQKNPTAFYLCASSPEGARNSPLHFGNGTRLTVT.

CDR3 bases: TGTGCCAGTAGTATATCGGGATACTATGGCTACACCTTC. Protein sequence: CASSISGYYGYTF. The chain is built from TRBV19 and TRBJ1-2, with D unclear. The CDR3 is made up of 13 amino acids. In germline, CDR1 is LNHDA, CDR2 SQIVND (reference sequence). Trimming took off 2 bases at V and 3 bases at J, with 7 bases between the two ends.

The genes are TRBV3-1 (or the pseudogene TRBV3-2) and TRBJ1-6; no definite D call. Germline V lookup: CDR1 LGHDT, CDR2 YNNKEL (reference sequence). Trimming removed 0 bases at V and 0 bases at J, with 18 bases between. There are 20 residues in the CDR3. The CDR3 sequence is CASSQERVGDASSYNSPLHF. In DNA, the CDR3 is TGTGCCAGCAGCCAAGAAAGAGTTGGAGACGCGAGCTCCTATAATTCACCCCTCCACTTT.

A few counts support this clone. Germline and junction disagree at one end, which may indicate a read error. The genes are TRBV30 and TRBJ1-2; 9 bases map to TRBD1. The CDR3 spans 13 residues. Germline V CDR1 and CDR2: GTSNPN, SVGIG (reference sequence). The DNA of the CDR3 is TGTGCCTGGACGACAGGGGGGAAGTATGTCTACACCTTC. It specifies CAWTTGGKYVYTF.

This clone was recorded once. The genes are TRBV11-3 and TRBJ2-3, with 14 bases identical to TRBD2. The ends lost 6 bases at V and 2 bases at J; junction bases unmatched: 7. This CDR3 spans 17 amino acids. The V gene's germline CDR1 is SGHNT and CDR2 YENEEA. The CDR3: CASRSGTSGGTTDTQYF. In DNA form, the CDR3 reads TGTGCCAGCAGATCCGGGACTAGCGGGGGAACCACAGATACGCAGTATTTT. The whole variable domain, filled in from reference TRBV11-3 and TRBJ2-3, reads EAGVVQSPRYKIIEKKQPVAFWCNPISGHNTLYWYLQNLGQGPELLIRYENEEAVDDSQLPKDRFSAERLKGVDSTLKIQPAELGDSAVYLCASRSGTSGGTTDTQYFGPGTRLTVL.